This T cell receptor (beta chain) came from a study of cytomegalovirus exposure and HLA in healthy donors (dated by TCRdb to 2016 to 2017). Regarding the research as a whole: In an earlier analysis of under 750 of the donors, under 300 Gb of sequence data and some 120 million unique TCR beta sequences from about 190 million T cells were reported. About 280 gigabases of sequencing data and 70 million to 100 million unique TCR sequences were included in an early release covering 500 to 750 HLA-typed donors. Of the approximately 400 genotyped donors, approximately 83% fell in the genetic ancestry cluster associated with self-reported Caucasian donors. The aim of the study was to test whether cataloging public T cell receptors could identify signatures of past pathogen exposure. The T cell repertoires of 666 subjects were profiled by immunosequencing and related to cytomegalovirus serostatus. A separate validation cohort of about 110 different subjects was used in addition to the approximately 670-subject first cohort. The study combined high-throughput TCR immunosequencing, statistical association of individual TCRs with disease status, and machine learning to predict cytomegalovirus infection status. A later analysis re-examined previously published TCR beta repertoires from 500 to 700 donors and added high-resolution HLA genotyping to investigate patterns of TCR occurrence. In the later analysis, no new phenotypic data were used to find candidate immune exposures; instead, reliance was placed on TCR beta sequences and their occurrence across donors. In an earlier analysis of 587 of the donors, high-throughput TCR beta sequencing was used to judge whether each TCR beta V gene segment behaved as functional or pseudogenic. Donor age, sex, ethnicity and CMV serostatus were compiled together with the repertoire data. A later genetic analysis used genome-wide SNP genotypes for 398 of the 666 donors, treating that subset as a discovery cohort. All discovery cohort repertoires had been generated on a single sequencing platform. Both class I and class II loci were covered by HLA typing, at four-digit resolution. The number of donors typed differed by locus, with roughly 629-640 for A, B, C, DRB1 and DQB1, roughly 520 for DQA1, 600 to 610 for DPA1, and approximately 470 for DPB1. A few DR-DQ haplotypes were treated as single units for association and clustering because of strong linkage in the cohort. Among some 400 genotyped donors of the cohort, an average of roughly 240,000 unique TCR beta nucleotide sequences were sequenced per donor, about a sixth of them non-productive.

The CDR3, from cysteine to phenylalanine, totals 17 residues. Of the read, only the CDR3 DNA is kept; its 51 bases are in frame from base 1. CDR1 and CDR2 were assigned from the germline V gene as SGHDT and YYEEEE. Trimming costs V 0 bases and J 4 bases, and their ends lie 14 bases apart. The library was built by means of the immunoSEQ multiplex PCR assay. For the multiplex PCR, a mixture combining 60 forward primers for TCR Vbeta segments and 13 reverse primers for TCR Jbeta segments was used. The CDR3 region of rearranged TCR beta genes was amplified from genomic DNA with a multiplex PCR assay. Amplified TCR beta libraries were sequenced as 87-base-pair reads on the Illumina HiSeq System. As for the authors' bioinformatics: Across the 600 to 700 repertoires, a later analysis counted roughly 84 million unique TCR beta chains, roughly 11 million of which were shared by at least two donors. To remove PCR and sequencing errors, raw reads were error-corrected and collapsed into unique sequences using a nearest-neighbor algorithm that merged closely related sequences. V, D and J gene segments were assigned by aligning CDR3 sequences to IMGT reference sequences. For a sequence to be retained, a match of at least six nucleotides was required to both a V gene segment and a J gene segment. A rearrangement counted as productive if the CDR3 had no stop codons and remained in frame with V and J, and every other rearrangement counted as non-productive. Following IMGT convention, CDR3 was defined as the stretch from the second conserved V-encoded cysteine up to the conserved J-encoded phenylalanine. Sequences without an unambiguous match to a single V gene segment were excluded from the earlier analysis of over 500 of the donors. An earlier analysis of 500 to 600 of the donors classified V segments as functional when productive rearrangements were above 56.7% and as segregating when the standard deviation between donors was above 5%. A statistical classification framework was built for diagnosing cytomegalovirus status from the catalog of TCR beta chain sequences. In a later analysis, TCR nucleotide sequences were compared against IMGT/GENE-DB human TR gene sequences so that V and J genes could be assigned. Using the TCRdist pipeline, a later analysis assigned CDR3 sequences along with most-parsimonious VDJ recombination scenarios. In a later analysis, each TCR beta chain was defined by its CDR3 amino acid sequence together with its V-gene family, and reads without a unique V-gene family were excluded. As a way to deal with suspected cross-contamination and a sequencing artifact, a later analysis dropped approximately 570 nucleotide sequences that were highly shared and had low generation probability. A later analysis calculated a clonal expansion index for each public chain from normalized within-repertoire ranks of inferred template counts. A later analysis computed generation probabilities with a VDJ recombination model fitted to out-of-frame rearrangements, and checked the results against IGoR. In a later analysis, hypergeometric tests were used to score TCR-TCR, TCR-HLA and TCR-CMV co-occurrence, with a repertoire-size bias correction applied to TCR pairs. To estimate false discovery rates, a later analysis permuted the HLA or CMV assignments 20 times. In a later analysis, co-occurring TCRs were grouped using DBSCAN, with TCRdist sequence similarity added in when clustering inside HLA-allele-positive subsets. Repertoires with fewer than 30,000 or more than 120,000 public chains, plus five repertoires with anomalous nucleotide sharing, were excluded from co-occurrence clustering. The source is immuneACCESS, and TCRdb retained only in-frame sequences with V and J called. Part of the clones is not carried over; for the studies checked, unresolved V genes explain less than half of this, and the remainder is unexplained. V and J calls plus clone size are reproduced from that table; the DNA served to infer D and trimming. For this sample there are approximately 170,000 clones; around 84% appear just once. The ten largest clones take up 1% of the sample.

On this clone: This receptor's antigen is unknown. One base away there is no much larger clone; base qualities are not given.

The cohort comprised 710 or so healthy bone marrow donors. Cohort members were all nominally healthy when sampled, although unrecorded immune exposures were likely present. The donor tested CMV seronegative and was one of the 352 seronegative cohort members. Each donor provided a peripheral blood sample, and peripheral blood mononuclear cells were used for TCR beta sequencing. Genomic DNA extraction from the blood cell samples was performed with the Qiagen DNeasy Blood Extraction Kit. Findings and caveats that apply to the study as a whole: A later analysis found that TCR association rates varied across HLA loci, with DRB1 alleles showing the most associated TCRs and HLA-C alleles the fewest. Presence/absence analyses assumed roughly uniform sequencing depth across donors, an assumption that may not hold. Linkage disequilibrium might explain the correlated functional status among segregating V segments, but an unknown experimental factor could not be excluded. A few of the identified cytomegalovirus-associated TCR beta chains were confirmed in vitro to be specific for cytomegalovirus antigens. In a later analysis, several top co-occurrence clusters were reported to appear linked to parvovirus B19, influenza, CMV and Epstein-Barr virus. The earlier analysis of about 600 of the donors excluded 15 to 20 rarely observed V segments, including chromosome 9 orphons, because counts were too low. A later genetic analysis reported fewer N-insertions in productive TCRs among donors in an Asian-associated ancestry cluster than the roughly 670-donor mean. In this cohort, only TCR beta chains were sequenced, and detectable features were limited by the absence of alpha or paired-chain data. A further reported finding was that TCR beta sequences accurately predicted the HLA-A and HLA-B alleles for most subjects in the first cohort. It was suggested by the authors that the approach could potentially be generalized to other disease states and immunological phenotypes. An association between a missense DCLRE1C variant and V-gene and J-gene trimming of TCR beta chains was found in a later genetic analysis and replicated in an independent cohort. In an earlier analysis of roughly 500 of the donors, most TCR beta V segments appeared in productive rearrangements about 87% or about 30% of the time, broadly matching IMGT annotations. The classifier was reported to diagnose cytomegalovirus status with high specificity and sensitivity in both the original cohort and the validation cohort. The 87-base-pair reads could not distinguish some IMGT-functional V segments, including TRBV6-2 and TRBV6-3, so those segments were excluded. CMV serostatus was the only immune exposure information available for the cohort. In a later analysis, around 17,000 TCR beta sequences were associated with specific HLA alleles at a false discovery rate of 0.05. A group of highly shared sequence variants was considered likely to be a technical artifact of the sequencing pipeline. Most CMV-associated TCR beta chains appeared to be HLA-restricted in a later analysis, and the HLA associations seemed to be driven largely by CMV exposure. Compared with equally common non-associated chains, HLA-associated TCR beta chains in a later analysis were more clonally expanded and had lower generation probabilities. HLA typing was unavailable for some donors at each locus, so association tests used only the typed subset. Most TCR sequences were seen in very few donors, while some public TCRs were found in many individuals. The study listed 150 to 200 TCR beta chains as associated with cytomegalovirus. Assigning TCR associations to individual alleles was difficult when HLA alleles, especially DR and DQ, strongly co-occurred.

Recombination joined TRBV5-6 with TRBJ1-6; no D gene is confidently identified. The sequencing input was PBMCs. The TCR comes from a boy aged 2-15 years in good health and CMV-seronegative. The nucleotides read TGTGCCAGCAGCTTGGCGCGGGAGCTGGGGTATAATTCACCCCTCCACTTT. The encoded protein is CASSLARELGYNSPLHF.